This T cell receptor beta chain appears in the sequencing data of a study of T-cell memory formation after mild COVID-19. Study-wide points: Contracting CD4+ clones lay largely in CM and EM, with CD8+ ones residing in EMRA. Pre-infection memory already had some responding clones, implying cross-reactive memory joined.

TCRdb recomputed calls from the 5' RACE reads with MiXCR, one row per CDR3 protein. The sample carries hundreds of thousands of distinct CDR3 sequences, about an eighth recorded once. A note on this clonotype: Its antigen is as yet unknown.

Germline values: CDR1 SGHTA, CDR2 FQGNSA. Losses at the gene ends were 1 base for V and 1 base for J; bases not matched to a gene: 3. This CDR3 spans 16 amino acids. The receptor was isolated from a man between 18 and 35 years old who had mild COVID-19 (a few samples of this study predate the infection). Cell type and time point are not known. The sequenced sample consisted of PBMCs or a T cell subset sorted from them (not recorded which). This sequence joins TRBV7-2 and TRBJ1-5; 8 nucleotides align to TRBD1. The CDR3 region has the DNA TGTGCCAGCAGCTTAGAACAGGGGGGCAGCAATCAGCCCCAGCATTTT. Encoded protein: CASSLEQGGSNQPQHF.